Listed below are T cell receptor beta chains from one sample, sequenced in a study of cytotoxic CD8 clonotypes in ibrutinib-treated CLL. Assay used: immunoSEQ multiplex PCR; TCRdb lists only in-frame clones, some missing. The repertoire includes hundreds of thousands of clones, 70% to 80% of them detected once, and approximately 7% sits in the top ten. The sequencing used PBMCs, collected before ibrutinib treatment. All receptors derive from a human donor with chronic lymphocytic leukemia. The CDR3 runs from the conserved cysteine through the conserved F or W.

v_call | cdr3_aa
TRBV27 | CASSFRTSGTQYF
TRBV20-1 | CSAESPDTQYF
TRBV7-6 | CASSPRGAVGNEQFF
TRBV13 | CASSPTRPQDSEQYF
TRBV28 | CASGGAQETQYF
TRBV5-6 | CASSPGTGLREAFF
TRBV7-2 | CASSRDRTEKLFF
TRBV14 | CASSQGPSRGVDEQYF
TRBV2 | CASSVGSPEGTEAFF
TRBV27 | CASSLGPTYEQYF
TRBV9 | CASSAAGPLTEQYF
TRBV9 | CASSVRAGGQFF
TRBV27 | CASSANKEQYF
TRBV29-1 | CSVPTGRANTEAFF
TRBV7-7 | CASSTGTSGSREQFF
TRBV20-1 | CSSQPMNAF
TRBV29-1 | CSFRDRGRTDGYTF
TRBV28 | CASMSAGINEQYF
TRBV29-1 | CSVEPGTGGSYNEQFF
TRBV5-1 | CASSLEGTSDYNEQFF
TRBV18 | CASSPNTGTQNTMQYF
TRBV7-9 | CASSESDRGRSGANVLTF
TRBV9 | CASSVGWVTEAFF
TRBV12-5 | CASGKQGGSYEQYF
TRBV27 | CASSWDYQETQYF
TRBV29-1 | CSVADSGRANTGELFF
TRBV7-2 | CASSPLGGGQYF
TRBV6-6 | CASTRGQTEAFF
TRBV28 | CASTAGDMAYNEQFF
TRBV7-9 | CASSLGKREGRTYEQYF
TRBV25-1 | CASSEFLDTVNYGYTF
TRBV11-2 | CASSTDRDQPQHF
TRBV6-5 | CASSRDRGRQETQYF
TRBV23-1 | CATEDGTDYNEQFF
TRBV11-3 | CASSSRGSGANVLTF
TRBV7-9 | CASSLQPGAIFYEQYF
TRBV5-4 | CASSSLLGGGDTEAFF
TRBV30 | CAWSTTGVAEAFF
TRBV6-5 | CASSRENIQYF
TRBV5-1 | CASSSDSPGYTF
TRBV27 | CASSVKTGPYEQYF
TRBV2 | CASSGGGETQYF
TRBV25-1 | CASSEVTNPYNEQFF
TRBV7-9 | CASTRGAPSGNTIYF
TRBV28 | CASRIRGLSNQPQHF
TRBV15 | CATGQAVQSYNEQFF
TRBV5-1 | CASSLAVDGSEKLFF
TRBV7-3 | CASSFSGRTDTQYF
TRBV27 | CASTGSSNQPQHF
TRBV7-2 | CASSSIRQGPGANVLTF